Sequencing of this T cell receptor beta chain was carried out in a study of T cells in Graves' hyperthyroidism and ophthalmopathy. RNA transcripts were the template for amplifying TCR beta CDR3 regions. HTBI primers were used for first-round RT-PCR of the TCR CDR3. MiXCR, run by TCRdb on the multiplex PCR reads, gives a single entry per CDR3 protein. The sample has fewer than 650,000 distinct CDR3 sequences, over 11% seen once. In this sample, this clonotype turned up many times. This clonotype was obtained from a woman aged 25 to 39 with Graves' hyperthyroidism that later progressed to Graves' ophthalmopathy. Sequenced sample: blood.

For the CDR3, the DNA is TGTGCCAGCAGTTCTGGGGTTCGGGCGGATAATGAAAAACTGTTTTTT. It is translated as CASSSGVRADNEKLFF. This chain uses TRBV28 with TRBJ1-4; D gene ambiguous. Trimming stripped 4 bases from V and 4 bases from J, with 16 bases between. This CDR3 is 16 amino acids long. Germline V gene data show CDR1 as MDHEN and CDR2 as SYDVKM.